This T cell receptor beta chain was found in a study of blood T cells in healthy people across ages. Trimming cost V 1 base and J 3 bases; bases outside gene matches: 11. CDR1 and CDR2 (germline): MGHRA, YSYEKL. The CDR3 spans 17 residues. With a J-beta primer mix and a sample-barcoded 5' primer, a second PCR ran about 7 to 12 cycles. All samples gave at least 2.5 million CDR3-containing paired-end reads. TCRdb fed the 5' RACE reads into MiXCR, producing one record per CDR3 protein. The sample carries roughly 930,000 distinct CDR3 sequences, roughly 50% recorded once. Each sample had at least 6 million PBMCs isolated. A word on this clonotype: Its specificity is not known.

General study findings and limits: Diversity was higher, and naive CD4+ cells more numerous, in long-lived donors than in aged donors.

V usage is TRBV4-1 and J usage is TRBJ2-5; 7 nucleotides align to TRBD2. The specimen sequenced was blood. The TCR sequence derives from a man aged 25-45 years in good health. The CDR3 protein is CASSQGASGDRKETQYF. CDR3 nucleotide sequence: TGCGCCAGCAGCCAAGGGGCAAGCGGGGACCGAAAAGAGACCCAGTACTTC.